The 29 T cell receptor beta chains reported below all come from one sample, sequenced in a study of T cells after somatic rescue of genetic block. The repertoire was sequenced with immunoSEQ multiplex PCR; TCRdb's copy has only in-frame clones and lacks some. Here the sample spans more than 65,000 clones, more than 75% being singletons. Sequenced: peripheral blood mononuclear cells (PBMCs). The receptors originated from a man aged 25 to 45.

V usage is TRBV18 and J usage is TRBJ1-5; no clear D. Trimming stripped 2 bases from V and 3 bases from J, with 5 bases between. Germline lookup yields CDR1 KGHSH and CDR2 LQKENI. The CDR3 loop spans 13 amino acids. DNA for the CDR3: TGTGCCAGCTCACCAGGTTACAATCAGCCCCAGCATTTT. Encoded protein: CASSPGYNQPQHF.

The V call is TRBV18, the J call TRBJ2-7, with 8 bases fitting TRBD2. CDR3 size: 16 residues. The trim removed 4 bases at V and 4 bases at J, leaving 12 bases unmatched. Germline CDR1 KGHSH, CDR2 LQKENI. The CDR3 DNA is TGTGCCAGCTCACAAGGACTAGCAACCAGTGGGTACGAGCAGTACTTC. Protein product: CASSQGLATSGYEQYF. Variable domain in full (rest from reference TRBV18 and TRBJ2-7): NAGVMQNPRHLVRRRGQEARLRCSPMKGHSHVYWYRQLPEEGLKFMVYLQKENIIDESGMPKERFSAEFPKEGPSILRIQQVVRGDSAAYFCASSQGLATSGYEQYFGPGTRLTVT.

This chain connects TRBV2 to TRBJ2-7, with 10 nucleotides matching TRBD1. Per germline, CDR1 SNHLY and CDR2 FYNNEI. CDR3 size: 14 residues. J lost 3 bases, V lost 7 bases, and 6 bases had no gene match. The chain's CDR3 is CASIRDRGLYEQYF. For the CDR3, the DNA is TGTGCCAGCATCAGAGACAGGGGGCTCTACGAGCAGTACTTC.

The chain carries TRBV4-1 and TRBJ1-2; D ambiguous. The CDR3 has 12 amino acids. Trimming shortened V by 0 bases and J by 6 bases, and 5 bases separated the two germline ends. Germline V lookup: CDR1 MGHRA, CDR2 YSYEKL. The CDR3 sequence: CASSQDWNGYTF. In DNA, the CDR3 is TGCGCCAGCAGCCAAGATTGGAATGGCTACACCTTC.

J is TRBJ1-2 and V is TRBV25-1; 7 bases line up with TRBD1. The germline V gene encodes CDR1 MGHDK and CDR2 SYGVNS. After removal of 5 bases from V and 7 bases from J, the junction contained 7 bases not matched to a gene. The CDR3 loop spans 13 amino acids. CDR3 bases: TGTGCCAGCAGTCCTGACAGGGTTGGTGGCTACACCTTC. The encoded protein is CASSPDRVGGYTF.

The V and J genes are TRBV4-2 and TRBJ2-2; 7 positions agree with TRBD1. V lost 4 bases to trimming and J lost 1 base; unmatched junction nucleotides: 6. This CDR3 is 16 amino acids long. Germline CDR1 is LGHNA and CDR2 is YNFKEQ. The chain's CDR3 is CASSPGQGVNTGELFF. The CDR3 DNA is TGTGCCAGCAGCCCTGGGCAGGGGGTGAACACCGGGGAGCTGTTTTTT.

The V gene is TRBV5-5, the J gene TRBJ1-1; no clear D gene. V was shortened by 5 bases and J by 5 bases, with 13 bases between the two germline ends. CDR3 length equals 13 residues. In germline, CDR1 is SGHKS, CDR2 YYEKEE (reference sequence). Here the CDR3 DNA reads TGTGCCAGCAGGCCCTATATGGATACTGAAGCTTTCTTT. This gives the protein CASRPYMDTEAFF.

The chain combines TRBV6-1 with TRBJ1-2; D unresolved. The CDR3 totals 15 residues. CDR1 and CDR2 from the germline V gene are MNHNS and SASEGT. V was pared by 5 bases and J by 8 bases, with 21 bases between. Written as DNA, the CDR3 is TGTGCCAGCAGTAGCGGGGTGCTGGGAGTGGGAGGCTACACCTTC. Residues: CASSSGVLGVGGYTF.

The chain combines TRBV10-2 with TRBJ2-2; TRBD1 aligns across 9 bases. The CDR3 runs 14 residues. V trimming: 6 bases; J trimming: 3 bases; junction bases outside the gene matches: 2. Germline CDR1 reads WSHSY; CDR2 reads SAAADI. The CDR3 DNA reads as TGCGCCAGCAGGGGGACAGGGCACACCGGGGAGCTGTTTTTT. Its protein product is CASRGTGHTGELFF.

This chain joins TRBV7-2 and TRBJ1-4; D is ambiguous. Germline V CDR1 and CDR2: SGHTA, FQGNSA. There are 15 residues in the CDR3. Between the trimmed V and J ends, which lost 7 bases and 4 bases, there was a span of 16 bases. The DNA of the CDR3 is TGTGCCAGCACCTTGGGGAACCCCTTTAATGAAAAACTGTTTTTT. The encoded protein is CASTLGNPFNEKLFF.

The chain is built from TRBV5-6 and TRBJ2-3, with D perhaps given as TRBD1 or TRBD2 (6 bases each). The CDR3 loop spans 14 amino acids. The germline CDR1 and CDR2 sequences are SGHDT and YYEEEE. Deletions cut 2 bases from V and 4 bases from J, with 11 bases between. CDR3 coding DNA: TGTGCCAGCAGCTTTACAGGGAGGTCAGATACGCAGTATTTT. It translates to CASSFTGRSDTQYF.

The rearrangement joins TRBV4-3 to TRBJ2-5; D is unclear. Per germline, CDR1 LGHNA and CDR2 YSLEER. This CDR3 comprises 13 residues. V was clipped by 1 base and J by 4 bases, with 7 bases between them. This CDR3 is CASSQVLLETQYF. In DNA, the CDR3 is TGCGCCAGCAGCCAAGTATTGTTAGAGACCCAGTACTTC.

The rearrangement links TRBV9 to TRBJ1-1; D is unclear. CDR1 and CDR2 (germline): SGDLS, YYNGEE. The V end was cut by 5 bases, the J end by 1 base, with 9 bases between. There are 13 residues in the CDR3. CDR3: CASSDEGNTEAFF. The CDR3 region has the DNA TGTGCCAGCAGTGACGAGGGGAACACTGAAGCTTTCTTT.

The V gene is TRBV5-4, the J gene TRBJ2-5; the D gene is possibly TRBD2 (5 bases). Germline V gene sequence: CDR1 SGHNT, CDR2 YYREEE (reference sequence). CDR3 length: 15 amino acids. The V gene lost 5 bases and the J gene lost 2 bases, with 16 bases spanning the gap. The CDR3 DNA reads as TGTGCCAGCAGTTCAACCGGGGATGGGCAAGAGACCCAGTACTTC. Residues: CASSSTGDGQETQYF.

This clone appeared a single time. The genes are TRBV11-2 and TRBJ2-3; 9 nucleotides agree with TRBD2. The length of the CDR3 is 15 residues. Germline values: CDR1 SGHAT, CDR2 FQNNGV. The V gene end was trimmed by 1 base and the J gene end by 4 bases; junction bases not matched to a gene: 3. The CDR3 loop reads CASSLAGTSPDTQYF. The CDR3 nucleotides read TGTGCCAGCAGCTTAGCGGGGACTAGCCCAGATACGCAGTATTTT.

The gene calls are TRBV10-2 and TRBJ1-5; D is possibly TRBD1 (6 bases). From germline, CDR1 is WSHSY and CDR2 SAAADI. The CDR3 runs 12 residues. V shed 10 bases and J shed 4 bases, with 11 bases lying between them. DNA of the CDR3: TGCGCCACCTCGACAGGTAATCAGCCCCAGCATTTT. Residues: CATSTGNQPQHF.

The J gene is TRBJ2-7, the V gene TRBV10-2; 13 bases map to TRBD2. After removal of 4 bases from V and 5 bases from J, the junction contained 5 bases not matched to a gene. The length of the CDR3 is 15 residues. CDR1 and CDR2 from the germline V gene are WSHSY and SAAADI. Here the CDR3 DNA reads TGCGCCAGCAGTGCAACTAGCGGGAGGGCCCACGAGCAGTACTTC. This translates into CASSATSGRAHEQYF.

The chain joins TRBV18 to TRBJ1-4; 9 positions agree with TRBD1. The junction had 9 bases not matched to a gene; V was cut back by 4 bases and J by 6 bases. From germline, CDR1 is KGHSH and CDR2 LQKENI. The length of the CDR3 is 16 residues. This chain's CDR3 is CASSRAERDRDEKLFF. In DNA form, the CDR3 reads TGTGCCAGCTCACGGGCAGAACGGGACAGGGATGAAAAACTGTTTTTT.

This rearrangement joins TRBV5-4 to TRBJ2-3, with 13 bases fitting TRBD2. V shed 4 bases and J 3 bases; nucleotides not matched to a gene: 8. Germline loops: CDR1 SGHNT, CDR2 YYREEE (reference sequence). The length of the CDR3 is 17 residues. The CDR3 nucleotides read TGTGCCAGCAGCCGTGGACTAGCGGGAGCCGGGACAGATACGCAGTATTTT. Its translation: CASSRGLAGAGTDTQYF.

V gene TRBV5-6 combines with J gene TRBJ2-2; 12 bases line up with TRBD2. The CDR3 consists of 15 residues. The V gene end was trimmed by 1 base and the J gene end by 5 bases; junction bases not matched to a gene: 0. Germline CDR1 SGHDT, CDR2 YYEEEE. CDR3 protein: CASSLLAGGTGELFF. The CDR3 nucleotides are TGTGCCAGCAGCTTGCTAGCGGGAGGGACCGGGGAGCTGTTTTTT.

This chain uses TRBV5-8 with TRBJ2-5; D gene uncertain. This CDR3 is 10 amino acids long. V lost 6 bases and J 2 bases, leaving 2 bases between the germline ends. Germline CDR1 SGHTS, CDR2 YDEGEE. This CDR3 is CASTQETQYF. CDR3 nucleotide sequence: TGTGCCAGCACTCAAGAGACCCAGTACTTC.

The chain recombines TRBV27 with TRBJ1-1; D gene uncertain. Germline assignment: CDR1 MNHEY and CDR2 SMNVEV (reference sequence). Trimming took off 3 bases at V and 1 base at J, with 6 bases between the two ends. CDR3 length: 13 amino acids. This CDR3 is CASSLAGNTEAFF. The CDR3 coding sequence is TGTGCCAGCAGTTTGGCCGGGAACACTGAAGCTTTCTTT.

The rearrangement links TRBV15 to TRBJ2-3; D remains unclear. This CDR3 contains 15 residues. Trimming shortened V by 0 bases and J by 6 bases, and 13 bases separated the two germline ends. Per germline, CDR1 LNHNV and CDR2 YYDKDF (reference sequence). In nucleotides, the CDR3 is TGTGCCACCAGCAGAGATGGCCTAGTGGTGGATACGCAGTATTTT. This gives the protein CATSRDGLVVDTQYF.

As regards this clone: Within the sample, other DNA sequences also encode this same CDR3. The chain is built from TRBV18 and TRBJ1-5, with TRBD1 matching 8 bases. The CDR3 consists of 14 residues. Looked up from germline, CDR1 is KGHSH and CDR2 is LQKENI. Trimming removed 2 bases from V and 6 bases from J; junction bases left unmatched: 3. The CDR3 nucleotides are TGTGCCAGCTCACCAGGACAGGGTCCTCAGCCCCAGCATTTT. It translates to CASSPGQGPQPQHF. The full variable domain, its missing parts supplied by reference TRBV18 and TRBJ1-5, is NAGVMQNPRHLVRRRGQEARLRCSPMKGHSHVYWYRQLPEEGLKFMVYLQKENIIDESGMPKERFSAEFPKEGPSILRIQQVVRGDSAAYFCASSPGQGPQPQHFGDGTRLSIL.

The chain is built from TRBV5-6 and TRBJ1-1; 7 positions agree with TRBD1. Per germline, CDR1 SGHDT and CDR2 YYEEEE. CDR3 length: 17 residues. With V trimmed by 0 bases and J by 1 base, 9 bases remained unmatched. The CDR3 loop is CASSLGLRTGTNTEAFF. Here the CDR3 DNA reads TGTGCCAGCAGCTTGGGCCTAAGGACAGGTACGAACACTGAAGCTTTCTTT.

This chain links TRBV5-1 with TRBJ2-7; D perhaps matches TRBD2 (5 bases). V was clipped by 6 bases and J by 5 bases, with 12 bases between them. Germline-derived CDR1 and CDR2 are SGHRS and YFSETQ. The CDR3 is 12 amino acids. CDR3 nucleotide sequence: TGCGCCAGCAAAGAGGGAACCCACGAGCAGTACTTC. Amino acid sequence: CASKEGTHEQYF.

The V gene is TRBV13, the J gene TRBJ2-1; tentative D call: TRBD1 (5 bases). This CDR3 contains 14 residues. V lost 2 bases and J lost 8, with 13 bases in between. CDR1 is PRHDT and CDR2 is FYEKMQ in the germline V gene (reference sequence). DNA for the CDR3: TGTGCCAGCAGCTTAAGGGGATCTGCGGATGAGCAGTTCTTC. Its translation is CASSLRGSADEQFF. Combining the CDR3 with reference TRBV13 and TRBJ2-1 gives the whole variable domain AAGVIQSPRHLIKEKRETATLKCYPIPRHDTVYWYQQGPGQDPQFLISFYEKMQSDKGSIPDRFSAQQFSDYHSELNMSSLELGDSALYFCASSLRGSADEQFFGPGTRLTVL.

V usage is TRBV10-3 and J usage is TRBJ2-1; 8 nucleotides align to TRBD1. V lost 10 bases to trimming and J lost 6 bases; unmatched junction nucleotides: 14. Germline-derived CDR1 and CDR2 are ENHRY and SYGVKD. This CDR3 is 15 amino acids long. CDR3: CATSSRTGIGNEQFF. The CDR3 bases are TGTGCCACGTCATCACGGACAGGGATAGGCAATGAGCAGTTCTTC.

The genes are TRBV5-4 and TRBJ2-5; 10 nucleotides line up with TRBD2. Germline CDR1 reads SGHNT; CDR2 reads YYREEE (reference sequence). The CDR3 has 14 amino acids. Germline trimming cut 4 bases from V and 6 bases from J; bases unmatched to any gene: 6. The CDR3 here is CASSPSGGAKTQYF. The CDR3 coding sequence is TGTGCCAGCAGCCCAAGCGGGGGGGCGAAGACCCAGTACTTC.